One and the same sample provided the 30 T cell receptor beta chains below, sequenced in a study of persistence of HIV-infected CD4 T cells. Lysates of CMV-infected fibroblasts at 10 ug/mL stimulated these cells. CD40L-negative CD69-negative CD45RO-high memory CD4+ T cells were sorted as populations depleted of antigen-responding cells. The libraries were made with immunoSEQ version 4 in survey mode. The repertoire was sequenced with immunoSEQ multiplex PCR; TCRdb's copy has only in-frame clones and lacks some. The repertoire consists of some 48,000 clones, with about 80% occurring once and the leading ten covering 3%. Their specific antigens are unknown. This specimen consisted of CD4+ T cells sorted from PBMCs after roughly 17-hour stimulation, obtained from a patient who received antiretroviral therapy. The receptors originated from an adult man with HIV who was CMV-seropositive.

The chain recombines TRBV6-5 with TRBJ2-5; no clear D. Germline V gene data show CDR1 as MNHEY and CDR2 as SVGAGI. This CDR3 contains 12 residues. V lost 6 bases and J lost 0, with 5 bases in between. The chain's CDR3 is CASRHNQETQYF. DNA of the CDR3: TGTGCCAGCAGACACAACCAAGAGACCCAGTACTTC.

The sample holds one count of this clone. This chain connects TRBV10-2 to TRBJ1-2; TRBD1 matches 9 bases. This CDR3 is 16 amino acids long. V lost 0 bases to trimming and J lost 1 base; unmatched junction nucleotides: 3. Per germline, CDR1 WSHSY and CDR2 SAAADI. The CDR3 is CASSESKGQGNYGYTF. CDR3 DNA sequence: TGCGCCAGCAGTGAGTCGAAGGGACAGGGTAACTATGGCTACACCTTC.

In its sample, this clone ranks as medium-sized. The chain is built from TRBV24-1 and TRBJ2-1, with D possibly matching TRBD2 (5 bases). V was pared by 3 bases and J by 8 bases, with 13 bases between. CDR3 length: 14 residues. CDR1 is KGHDR and CDR2 is SFDVKD in the germline V gene. The CDR3 DNA reads as TGTGCCACCAGTGATGTGGGAGCGGTTGATGAGCAGTTCTTC. It specifies CATSDVGAVDEQFF.

V is TRBV5-1 and J is TRBJ2-5, with D possibly being TRBD1 (6 bases). The CDR3 loop spans 16 amino acids. Trimming pared 2 bases from V and 5 bases from J, leaving 19 bases between. Germline V CDR1 and CDR2: SGHRS, YFSETQ. In DNA, the CDR3 is TGCGCCAGCAGCTTACGTCAGACAGGCTGGATGGAGACCCAGTACTTC. It codes for CASSLRQTGWMETQYF. Combining the CDR3 with reference TRBV5-1 and TRBJ2-5 gives the whole variable domain KAGVTQTPRYLIKTRGQQVTLSCSPISGHRSVSWYQQTPGQGLQFLFEYFSETQRNKGNFPGRFSGRQFSNSRSEMNVSTLELGDSALYLCASSLRQTGWMETQYFGPGTRLLVL.

The chain links TRBV3-1 (or the pseudogene TRBV3-2) to TRBJ2-3, with 13 bases aligning to TRBD2. The CDR3 runs to 15 residues. From germline, CDR1 is LGHDT and CDR2 YNNKEL (reference sequence). J was trimmed by 10 bases and V by 5 bases; bases with no gene match: 9. The CDR3 bases are TGTGCCAGCAGCGCGACTAGCGGGGGGCCCTTGGCGCAGTATTTT. Protein product: CASSATSGGPLAQYF.

This clone was picked up a small number of times. The gene calls are TRBV5-6 and TRBJ1-2; 8 bases map to TRBD1. The trim removed 4 bases at V and 6 bases at J, leaving 2 bases unmatched. The CDR3 loop spans 12 amino acids. Germline assignment: CDR1 SGHDT and CDR2 YYEEEE. Here the CDR3 DNA reads TGTGCCAGCAGCCCACAGGGGGATGGCTACACCTTC. This sequence encodes CASSPQGDGYTF.

This chain joins TRBV7-9 and TRBJ2-3; weak D call: TRBD1 (6 bases). The germline V gene has CDR1 SEHNR and CDR2 FQNEAQ (reference sequence). Trimming took off 3 bases at V and 0 bases at J, with 16 bases between the two ends. The CDR3 runs 17 residues. As DNA, the CDR3 is TGTGCCAGCAGCTTTATGCCGGGACAAAGGAGCACAGATACGCAGTATTTT. It encodes CASSFMPGQRSTDTQYF.

The chain employs TRBV6-7 and TRBJ2-5, with 8 bases that match TRBD1. TRBV6-7 is recorded as an ORF, its role being uncertain. The CDR3 covers 15 residues. V was pared by 5 bases and J by 0 bases, with 5 bases of the junction left unmatched. DNA of the CDR3: TGTGCCAGCAGTGGACAGGGTTTGAACCAAGAGACCCAGTACTTC. Translating gives CASSGQGLNQETQYF.

The V call is TRBV5-1, the J call TRBJ1-6; 7 nucleotides match TRBD1. Germline CDR1 and CDR2: SGHRS and YFSETQ. The CDR3 extends over 14 amino acids. V gave up 7 bases and J gave up 7 bases; unmatched junction bases: 8. The CDR3 bases are TGCGCCAGCTCCCGGGACAGAGTAAATTCACCCCTCCACTTT. Encoded protein: CASSRDRVNSPLHF.

The chain joins TRBV30 to TRBJ1-5; D is ambiguous. The CDR3 spans 15 residues. With 3 bases removed from V and 0 bases from J, the gap between germline ends came to 12 bases. The germline CDR1 and CDR2 sequences are GTSNPN and SVGIG (reference sequence). The CDR3 region is CAWSPRGTSNQPQHF. In DNA form, the CDR3 reads TGTGCCTGGAGCCCACGGGGTACTAGCAATCAGCCCCAGCATTTT.

The chain carries TRBV6-5 and TRBJ1-4; D is ambiguous. Trimming pared 6 bases from V and 0 bases from J, leaving 11 bases between. The CDR3 has 15 residues. Germline loops: CDR1 MNHEY, CDR2 SVGAGI. The chain's CDR3 is CASRGKTATNEKLFF. The CDR3 nucleotides are TGTGCCAGCAGGGGAAAGACCGCAACTAATGAAAAACTGTTTTTT.

The chain uses TRBV14 and TRBJ2-1; tentative D call: TRBD1 (7 bases). The CDR3 runs 16 residues. Germline lookup yields CDR1 SGHDN and CDR2 FVKESK. Trimming shortened V by 1 base and J by 3 bases, and 13 bases separated the two germline ends. The chain's CDR3 is CASSQVGGGRYNEQFF. The DNA for the CDR3 is TGTGCCAGCAGCCAAGTTGGAGGGGGCCGCTACAATGAGCAGTTCTTC.

The J gene is TRBJ2-1, the V gene TRBV6-1; D not resolved. The V and J ends lost 3 bases and 4 bases respectively, with 10 bases between them. Germline V gene sequence: CDR1 MNHNS, CDR2 SASEGT. This CDR3 is 14 amino acids long. For the CDR3, the DNA is TGTGCCAGCAGTGATCGACTTTCGTACAATGAGCAGTTCTTC. Translating it yields CASSDRLSYNEQFF.

V gene TRBV5-6 combines with J gene TRBJ1-4, with no clear D. The germline V gene has CDR1 SGHDT and CDR2 YYEEEE. Trimming removed 4 bases at V and 4 bases at J, with 11 bases between. There are 14 residues in the CDR3. CDR3 loop: CASSDLRSNEKLFF. In nucleotides, the CDR3 is TGTGCCAGCAGCGATTTGCGCAGTAATGAAAAACTGTTTTTT.

This chain connects TRBV5-1 to TRBJ2-7; TRBD1 agrees at 8 bases. Germline lookup yields CDR1 SGHRS and CDR2 YFSETQ. After removal of 7 bases from V and 1 base from J, the junction contained 7 bases not matched to a gene. The CDR3 has 14 residues. This CDR3 is CASYPDRGSYEQYF. CDR3 DNA: TGCGCCAGCTACCCCGACAGGGGTTCCTACGAGCAGTACTTC.

The chain links TRBV5-1 to TRBJ1-1; D call uncertain. The CDR3 loop spans 14 amino acids. Trimming stripped 1 base from V and 3 bases from J, with 10 bases between. The V gene's germline CDR1 is SGHRS and CDR2 YFSETQ. The CDR3 DNA reads TGCGCCAGCAGCTTGTCAAGGGAATACACTGAAGCTTTCTTT. Translation gives CASSLSREYTEAFF.

Here the CDR3 reads CASSEAGTGTYEQYF. The CDR3 nucleotides read TGTGCCAGCAGTGAAGCCGGGACAGGGACCTACGAGCAGTACTTC. The chain links TRBV2 to TRBJ2-7; 9 positions agree with TRBD1. The CDR3 length is 15 residues. V was clipped by 0 bases and J by 2 bases; unmatched bases: 2. CDR1 and CDR2 (germline): SNHLY, FYNNEI.

The chain carries TRBV5-1 and TRBJ2-7; D perhaps matches TRBD1 (5 bases). V lost 7 bases and J 3 bases, leaving 14 bases between the germline ends. The V gene's germline CDR1 is SGHRS and CDR2 YFSETQ. CDR3 length: 13 amino acids. The CDR3 region has the DNA TGCGCCAGCGGAGAAGACAGAATCTACGAGCAGTACTTC. It translates to CASGEDRIYEQYF.

V is TRBV7-9 and J is TRBJ2-3; perhaps TRBD2 as D (5 bases). CDR1 is SEHNR, CDR2 FQNEAQ, per germline (reference sequence). The CDR3 runs to 14 residues. V gave up 8 bases and J gave up 3 bases, with 15 bases separating them. The CDR3 bases are TGTGCCAGCGGGCCGGGAAGTGGGACAGATACGCAGTATTTT. Its protein is CASGPGSGTDTQYF.

The J gene is TRBJ1-6, the V gene TRBV3-1 (or the pseudogene TRBV3-2); tentative D call: TRBD1 (5 bases). Germline V lookup: CDR1 LGHDT, CDR2 YNNKEL (reference sequence). V was clipped by 4 bases and J by 3 bases, with 13 bases between them. The CDR3 has 16 amino acids. CDR3: CASSRGTDRYNSPLHF. The DNA of the CDR3 is TGTGCCAGCAGCCGCGGGACGGATCGCTATAATTCACCCCTCCACTTT.

A few counts support this clone. The chain carries TRBV2 and TRBJ1-1; D remains ambiguous. The CDR3 contains 11 residues. The V end lost 7 bases, the J end lost 1 base, and 4 bases lay between the germline ends. Germline V gene sequence: CDR1 SNHLY, CDR2 FYNNEI. The CDR3 sequence: CASTKNTEAFF. DNA for the CDR3: TGTGCCAGCACCAAGAACACTGAAGCTTTCTTT.

The gene calls are TRBV2 and TRBJ2-7; TRBD1 aligns across 7 bases. Germline assignment: CDR1 SNHLY and CDR2 FYNNEI. J gave up 9 bases and V 1 base, and 15 bases lay outside the gene matches. The CDR3 runs 16 residues. CDR3 residues: CASSEGGKGAHEGQYF. CDR3 DNA sequence: TGTGCCAGCAGTGAAGGTGGGAAGGGGGCGCATGAAGGGCAGTACTTC.

This chain links TRBV5-5 with TRBJ1-5, with D tentatively TRBD1 (5 bases). The CDR3 sequence is 14 residues long. The germline V gene has CDR1 SGHKS and CDR2 YYEKEE (reference sequence). Trimming removed 4 bases from V and 5 bases from J, with 13 bases in between. This CDR3 reads CASSIGAQDQPQHF. CDR3 in DNA: TGTGCCAGCAGCATAGGGGCCCAGGATCAGCCCCAGCATTTT.

The chain links TRBV6-5 to TRBJ1-2; 7 bases align to TRBD1. The germline gives CDR1 MNHEY, CDR2 SVGAGI. V was pared by 8 bases and J by 4 bases, with 10 bases of the junction left unmatched. The CDR3 covers 14 residues. The CDR3 reads CASGRKGAVYGYTF. In DNA, the CDR3 is TGTGCCAGCGGCCGGAAGGGGGCCGTCTATGGCTACACCTTC.

This clone was observed once. The chain couples TRBV5-4 to TRBJ2-1; D is perhaps TRBD2 (6 bases). V dropped 2 bases and J dropped 5 bases, with 23 bases sitting between them. The CDR3 extends over 18 amino acids. Germline CDR1 SGHNT, CDR2 YYREEE (reference sequence). Here the CDR3 reads CASSLKGAPNWGDNEQFF. The CDR3 DNA reads as TGTGCCAGCAGCTTAAAAGGGGCCCCGAATTGGGGGGACAATGAGCAGTTCTTC.

DNA for the CDR3: TGTGCCAGCAGTTACTCAAGGCACCGGGACATTCAGTACTTC. Protein: CASSYSRHRDIQYF. The rearrangement joins TRBV6-5 to TRBJ2-4; the D is unclear. Deletions cut 0 bases from V and 8 bases from J, with 11 bases between. The CDR3 has 14 amino acids. Germline loops: CDR1 MNHEY, CDR2 SVGAGI.

The chain couples TRBV7-8 to TRBJ2-3, with no clear D. The CDR3 runs to 13 residues. Germline CDR1 reads SGHVS; CDR2 reads FQNEAQ. V was pared by 5 bases and J by 2 bases, with 8 bases between. This CDR3 is CASSRQTTDTQYF. The CDR3 DNA reads as TGTGCCAGCAGCCGTCAGACCACAGATACGCAGTATTTT.

CDR3 sequence: CASSFTDTQYF. CDR3 nucleotide sequence: TGTGCCAGCAGCTTCACAGATACGCAGTATTTT. The rearrangement joins TRBV5-4 to TRBJ2-3; D remains unclear. Germline V lookup: CDR1 SGHNT, CDR2 YYREEE (reference sequence). The V end lost 2 bases, the J end lost 2 bases, and 0 bases lay between the germline ends. The CDR3 sequence is 11 residues long.

The gene calls are TRBV5-4 and TRBJ2-7; 9 bases are a match to TRBD1. Germline trimming cut 2 bases from V and 2 bases from J; bases unmatched to any gene: 11. Germline V gene data show CDR1 as SGHNT and CDR2 as YYREEE (reference sequence). The CDR3 sequence is 17 residues long. The CDR3 sequence is CASSFRGWGQGTYEQYF. CDR3 nucleotides: TGTGCCAGCAGCTTCCGTGGGTGGGGACAGGGAACCTACGAGCAGTACTTC.

The chain has TRBV11-3 and TRBJ2-2; a weak D match, TRBD2 (6 bases). Trimming left V 4 bases short and J 7 bases short, with 10 bases between. In germline, CDR1 is SGHNT, CDR2 YENEEA. The CDR3 sequence is 13 residues long. The CDR3 DNA reads as TGTGCCAGCAGCTCGACCGGGGGCGGGGAGCTGTTTTTT. Amino acid sequence: CASSSTGGGELFF.